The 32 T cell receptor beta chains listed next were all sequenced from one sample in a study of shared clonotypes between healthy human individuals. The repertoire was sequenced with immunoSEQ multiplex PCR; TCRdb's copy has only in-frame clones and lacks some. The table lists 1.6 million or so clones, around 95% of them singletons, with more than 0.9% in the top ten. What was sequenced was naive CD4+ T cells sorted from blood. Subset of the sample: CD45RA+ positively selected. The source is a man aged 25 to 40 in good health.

CDR3 amino acids: CASSLGTGGVLNEKLFF. The CDR3 nucleotides are TGTGCCAGCAGCCTAGGGACAGGGGGCGTCCTAAATGAAAAACTGTTTTTT. J is TRBJ1-4 and V is TRBV7-9, with 12 bases fitting TRBD1. Germline CDR1 is SEHNR and CDR2 is FQNEAQ (reference sequence). V lost 5 bases, J lost 5 bases, and 9 bases stayed unmatched. The CDR3 extends over 17 amino acids.

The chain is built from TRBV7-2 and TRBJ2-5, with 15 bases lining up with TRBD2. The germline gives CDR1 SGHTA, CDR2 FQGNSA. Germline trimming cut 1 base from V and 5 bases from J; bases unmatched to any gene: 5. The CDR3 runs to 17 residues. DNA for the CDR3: TGTGCCAGCAGCTTAGTGGGACTAGCGGGAGGCGGTGAGACCCAGTACTTC. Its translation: CASSLVGLAGGGETQYF.

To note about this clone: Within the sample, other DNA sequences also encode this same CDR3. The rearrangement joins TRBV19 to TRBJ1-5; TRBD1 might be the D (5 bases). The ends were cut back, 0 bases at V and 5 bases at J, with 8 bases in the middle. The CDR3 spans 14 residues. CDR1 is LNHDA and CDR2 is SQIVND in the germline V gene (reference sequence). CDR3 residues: CASSIEGGDQPQHF. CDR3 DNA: TGTGCCAGTAGTATAGAGGGGGGGGATCAGCCCCAGCATTTT.

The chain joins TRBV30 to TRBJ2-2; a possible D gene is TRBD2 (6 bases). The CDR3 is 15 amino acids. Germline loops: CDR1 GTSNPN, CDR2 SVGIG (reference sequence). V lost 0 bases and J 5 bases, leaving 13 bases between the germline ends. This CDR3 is CAWSVLSGDTGELFF. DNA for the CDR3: TGTGCCTGGAGTGTACTGTCGGGAGATACCGGGGAGCTGTTTTTT.

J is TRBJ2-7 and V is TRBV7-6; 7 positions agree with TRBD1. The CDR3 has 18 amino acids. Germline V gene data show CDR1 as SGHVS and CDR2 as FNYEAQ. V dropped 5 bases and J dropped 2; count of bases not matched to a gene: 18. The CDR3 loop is CASSPPPDPDRVPYEQYF. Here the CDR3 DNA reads TGTGCCAGCAGCCCCCCCCCAGACCCCGACAGGGTCCCCTACGAGCAGTACTTC. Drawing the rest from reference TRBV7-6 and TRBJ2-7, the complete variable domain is GAGVSQSPRYKVTKRGQDVALRCDPISGHVSLYWYRQALGQGPEFLTYFNYEAQQDKSGLPNDRFSAERPEGSISTLTIQRTEQRDSAMYRCASSPPPDPDRVPYEQYFGPGTRLTVT.

CDR3 sequence (DNA): TGTGCCAGCAGCGTGGTCACTAGCGGGAGGGGCAATGAGCAGTTCTTC. Protein product: CASSVVTSGRGNEQFF. This chain uses TRBV5-5 with TRBJ2-1; the match to TRBD2 covers 13 bases. The CDR3 runs 16 residues. The trim removed 4 bases at V and 6 bases at J, leaving 7 bases unmatched. From germline, CDR1 is SGHKS and CDR2 YYEKEE (reference sequence).

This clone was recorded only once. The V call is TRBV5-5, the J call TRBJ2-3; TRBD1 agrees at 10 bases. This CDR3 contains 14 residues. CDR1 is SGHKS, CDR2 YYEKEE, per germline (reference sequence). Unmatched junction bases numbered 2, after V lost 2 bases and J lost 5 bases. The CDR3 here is CASSFGQGGDTQYF. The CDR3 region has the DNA TGTGCCAGCAGCTTTGGACAGGGGGGAGATACGCAGTATTTT.

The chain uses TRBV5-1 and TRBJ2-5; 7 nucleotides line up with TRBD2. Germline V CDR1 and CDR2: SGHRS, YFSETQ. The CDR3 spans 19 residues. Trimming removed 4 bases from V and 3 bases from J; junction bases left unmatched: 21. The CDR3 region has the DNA TGCGCCAGCAGCCTAGAAGTGCGGGAGAGGGCGGCATCCAAAGAGACCCAGTACTTC. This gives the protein CASSLEVRERAASKETQYF.

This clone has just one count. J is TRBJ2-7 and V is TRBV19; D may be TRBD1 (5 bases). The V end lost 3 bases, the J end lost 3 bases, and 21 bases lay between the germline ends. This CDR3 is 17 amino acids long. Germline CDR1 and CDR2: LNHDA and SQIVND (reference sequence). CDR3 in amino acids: CASSIRQGTSHRYEQYF. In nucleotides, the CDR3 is TGTGCCAGTAGTATCCGCCAGGGCACGTCTCACCGCTACGAGCAGTACTTC.

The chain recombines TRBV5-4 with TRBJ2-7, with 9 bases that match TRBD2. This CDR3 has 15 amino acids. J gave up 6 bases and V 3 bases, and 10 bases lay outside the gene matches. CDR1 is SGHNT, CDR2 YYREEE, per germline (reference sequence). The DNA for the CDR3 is TGTGCCAGCAGCTCCGCTAGCGGGGTTTCTCTCGAGCAGTACTTC. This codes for CASSSASGVSLEQYF.

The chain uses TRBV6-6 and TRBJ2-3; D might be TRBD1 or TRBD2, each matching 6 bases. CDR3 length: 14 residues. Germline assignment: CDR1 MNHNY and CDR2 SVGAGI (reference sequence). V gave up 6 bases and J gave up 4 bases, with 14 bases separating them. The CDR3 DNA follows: TGTGCCAGCAGCGAGGCAGGGGAGGCAGATACGCAGTATTTT. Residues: CASSEAGEADTQYF.

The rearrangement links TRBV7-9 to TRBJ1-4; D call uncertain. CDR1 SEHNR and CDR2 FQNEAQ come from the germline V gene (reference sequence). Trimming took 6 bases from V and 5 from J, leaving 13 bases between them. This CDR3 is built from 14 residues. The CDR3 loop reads CASSEGGSNEKLFF. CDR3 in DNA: TGTGCCAGCAGTGAGGGCGGTTCGAATGAAAAACTGTTTTTT.

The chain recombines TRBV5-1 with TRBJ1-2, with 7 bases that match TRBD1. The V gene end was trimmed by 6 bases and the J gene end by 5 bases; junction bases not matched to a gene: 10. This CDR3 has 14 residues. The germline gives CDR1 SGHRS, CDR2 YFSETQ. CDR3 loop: CASKMTGFGYGYTF. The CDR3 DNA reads TGCGCCAGCAAGATGACAGGGTTTGGGTATGGCTACACCTTC.

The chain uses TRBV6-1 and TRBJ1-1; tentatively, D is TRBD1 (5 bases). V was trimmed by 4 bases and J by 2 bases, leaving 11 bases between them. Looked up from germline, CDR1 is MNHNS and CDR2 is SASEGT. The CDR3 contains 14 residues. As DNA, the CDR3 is TGTGCCAGCAGTGTATCAGGGCTCAACACTGAAGCTTTCTTT. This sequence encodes CASSVSGLNTEAFF.

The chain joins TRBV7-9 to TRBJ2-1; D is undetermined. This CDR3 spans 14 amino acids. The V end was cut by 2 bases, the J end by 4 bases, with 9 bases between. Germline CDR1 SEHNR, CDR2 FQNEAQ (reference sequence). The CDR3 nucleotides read TGTGCCAGCAGCTTAATCCTGAGTTACAATGAGCAGTTCTTC. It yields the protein CASSLILSYNEQFF.

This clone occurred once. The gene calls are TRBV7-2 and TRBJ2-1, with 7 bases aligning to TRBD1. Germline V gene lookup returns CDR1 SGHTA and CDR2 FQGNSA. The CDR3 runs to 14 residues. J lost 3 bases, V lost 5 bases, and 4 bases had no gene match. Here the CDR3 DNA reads TGTGCCAGCAGCGGGCGGACAGGCTACAATGAGCAGTTCTTC. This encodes CASSGRTGYNEQFF.

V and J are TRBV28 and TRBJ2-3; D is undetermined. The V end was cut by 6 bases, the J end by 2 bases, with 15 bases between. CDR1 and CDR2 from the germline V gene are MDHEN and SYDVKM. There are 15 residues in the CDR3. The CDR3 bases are TGTGCCAGCAGGATTGGTTTTGGCTACACAGATACGCAGTATTTT. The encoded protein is CASRIGFGYTDTQYF.

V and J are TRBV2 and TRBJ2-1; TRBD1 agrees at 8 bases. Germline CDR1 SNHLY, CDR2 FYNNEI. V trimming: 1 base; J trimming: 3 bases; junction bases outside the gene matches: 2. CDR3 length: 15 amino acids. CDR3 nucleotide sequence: TGTGCCAGCAGTGAAGGGGACAGGAGCTACAATGAGCAGTTCTTC. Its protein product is CASSEGDRSYNEQFF.

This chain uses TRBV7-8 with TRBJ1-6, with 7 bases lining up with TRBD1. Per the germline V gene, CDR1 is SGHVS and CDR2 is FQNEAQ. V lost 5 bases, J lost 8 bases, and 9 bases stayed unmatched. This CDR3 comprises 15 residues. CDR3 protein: CASSEGQATYSPLHF. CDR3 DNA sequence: TGTGCCAGCAGCGAAGGACAGGCAACTTATTCACCCCTCCACTTT. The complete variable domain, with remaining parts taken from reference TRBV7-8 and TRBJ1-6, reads GAGVSQSPRYKVAKRGQDVALRCDPISGHVSLFWYQQALGQGPEFLTYFQNEAQLDKSGLPSDRFFAERPEGSVSTLKIQRTQQEDSAVYLCASSEGQATYSPLHFGNGTRLTVT.

CDR3 coding DNA: TGTGCCAGCAGCTTAGGGGTCGGGTCCAAGGAAAAACTGTTTTTT. Its translation is CASSLGVGSKEKLFF. This rearrangement joins TRBV11-1 to TRBJ1-4; D uncertain. The CDR3 sequence is 15 residues long. The germline gives CDR1 SGHAT, CDR2 FQDESV (reference sequence). V lost 1 base and J lost 8, with 14 bases in between.

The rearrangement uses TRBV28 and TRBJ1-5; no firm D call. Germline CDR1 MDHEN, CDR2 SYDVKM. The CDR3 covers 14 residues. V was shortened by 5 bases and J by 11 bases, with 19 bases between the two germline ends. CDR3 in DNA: TGTGCCAGCAGTACCCGGAAGGGTGGATGGACCCAGCATTTT. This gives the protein CASSTRKGGWTQHF.

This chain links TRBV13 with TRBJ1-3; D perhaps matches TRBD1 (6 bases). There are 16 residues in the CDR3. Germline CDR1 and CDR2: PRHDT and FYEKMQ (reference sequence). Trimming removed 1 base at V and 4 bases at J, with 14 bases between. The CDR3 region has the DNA TGTGCCAGCAGCTTAGTCGCTCCGGACAGCGGAAACACCATATATTTT. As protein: CASSLVAPDSGNTIYF.

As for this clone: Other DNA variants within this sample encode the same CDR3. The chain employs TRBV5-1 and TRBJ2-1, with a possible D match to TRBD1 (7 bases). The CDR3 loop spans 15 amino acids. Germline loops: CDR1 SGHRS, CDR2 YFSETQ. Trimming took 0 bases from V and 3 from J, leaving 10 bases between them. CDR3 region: CASSLAGDSYNEQFF. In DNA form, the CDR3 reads TGCGCCAGCAGCTTGGCGGGGGACAGCTACAATGAGCAGTTCTTC.

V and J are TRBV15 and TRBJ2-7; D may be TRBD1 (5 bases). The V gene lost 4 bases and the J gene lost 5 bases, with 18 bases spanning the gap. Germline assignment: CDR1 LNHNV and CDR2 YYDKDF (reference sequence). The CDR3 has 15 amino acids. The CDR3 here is CATSKIGDVFNEQYF. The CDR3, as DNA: TGTGCCACCAGCAAAATAGGGGATGTTTTTAACGAGCAGTACTTC.

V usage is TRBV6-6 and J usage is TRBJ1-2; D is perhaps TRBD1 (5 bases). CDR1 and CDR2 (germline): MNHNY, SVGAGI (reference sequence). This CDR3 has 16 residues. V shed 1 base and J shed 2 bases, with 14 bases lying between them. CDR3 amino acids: CASSYFRGRENYGYTF. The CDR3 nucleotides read TGTGCCAGCAGTTACTTCCGGGGCAGGGAGAACTATGGCTACACCTTC.

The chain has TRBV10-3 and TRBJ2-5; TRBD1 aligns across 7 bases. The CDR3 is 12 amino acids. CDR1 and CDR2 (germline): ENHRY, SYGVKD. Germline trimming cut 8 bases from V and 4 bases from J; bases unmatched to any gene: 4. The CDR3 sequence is CAIRDSRETQYF. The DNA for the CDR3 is TGTGCCATCCGGGACAGCCGAGAGACCCAGTACTTC.

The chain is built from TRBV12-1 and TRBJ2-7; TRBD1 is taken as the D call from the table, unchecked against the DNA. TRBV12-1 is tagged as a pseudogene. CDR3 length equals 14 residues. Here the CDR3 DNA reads TGTGCCAGCAGGTACCAGGGGATTGCCTACGAGCAGTACTTC. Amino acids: CASRYQGIAYEQYF.

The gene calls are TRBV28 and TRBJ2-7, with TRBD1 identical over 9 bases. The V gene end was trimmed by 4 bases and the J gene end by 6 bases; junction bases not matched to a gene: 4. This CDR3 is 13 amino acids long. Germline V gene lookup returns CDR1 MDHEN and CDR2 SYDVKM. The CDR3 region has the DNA TGTGCCAGCAGTTGGGACAGGGTGGGCGAGCAGTACTTC. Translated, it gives CASSWDRVGEQYF.

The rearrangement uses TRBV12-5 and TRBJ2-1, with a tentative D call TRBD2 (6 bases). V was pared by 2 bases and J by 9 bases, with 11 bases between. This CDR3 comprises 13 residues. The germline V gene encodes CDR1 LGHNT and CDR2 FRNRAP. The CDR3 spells CASGLIQGGEQFF. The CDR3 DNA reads TGTGCTAGTGGTTTGATCCAGGGAGGTGAGCAGTTCTTC.

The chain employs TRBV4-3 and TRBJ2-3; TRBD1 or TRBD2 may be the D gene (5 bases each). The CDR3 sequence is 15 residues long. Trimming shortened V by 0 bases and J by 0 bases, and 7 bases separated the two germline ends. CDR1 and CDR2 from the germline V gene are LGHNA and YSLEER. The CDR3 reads CASSQEGDSTDTQYF. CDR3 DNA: TGCGCCAGCAGCCAAGAAGGGGACAGCACAGATACGCAGTATTTT.

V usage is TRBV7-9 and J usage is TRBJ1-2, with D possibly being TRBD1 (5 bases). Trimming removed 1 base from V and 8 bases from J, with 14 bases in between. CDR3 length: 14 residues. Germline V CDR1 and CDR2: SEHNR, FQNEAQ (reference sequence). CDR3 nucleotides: TGTGCCAGCAGCTTAGAAGTAGGGGTCGAGGGCTACACCTTC. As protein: CASSLEVGVEGYTF.

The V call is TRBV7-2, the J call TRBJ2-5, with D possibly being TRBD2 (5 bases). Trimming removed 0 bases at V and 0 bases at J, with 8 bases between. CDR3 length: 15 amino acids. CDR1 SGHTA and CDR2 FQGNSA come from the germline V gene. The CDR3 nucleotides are TGTGCCAGCAGCTTAGCGACTACTCACCAAGAGACCCAGTACTTC. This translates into CASSLATTHQETQYF.